The subject of this entry is one TCR beta chain. Its specific antigen is unknown. No much larger clone is present one base from it, and per-base qualities are unavailable. Each patient had bone marrow sampled at the time of active disease. Ficoll-Hypaque density gradient centrifugation was used to isolate bone marrow mononuclear cells. Myeloma plasma cells were removed and CD138-negative cells were obtained by negative selection following labeling with CD138 magnetic microbeads on a MACS separator. Purity of the isolated cells was checked by flow cytometry on an Attune NxT using CD138 antibodies. Total RNA was extracted with TRIzol reagent and quantified with a NanoDrop spectrophotometer. Paired RNA-seq and IR-seq were performed on the CD138-negative bone marrow sample of each patient. This sample stems from a study of read filtering for tumor transcriptome and immune sequencing (TCRdb year 2020). With regard to the full study: The cohort consisted of approximately 17 male and some 15 female patients, with a mean age of 65.9 years and an age range of roughly 45 to 80. Under revised international staging, about 8 patients fell into R-ISS I, more than 15 into R-ISS II and about 7 into R-ISS III. Whole-transcriptome libraries were prepared with the TruSeq RNA Access Library Prep Kit after DNase treatment. Per sample, about 4 to 11 million TCR-region mapped reads were obtained with IR-seq, compared with only 85 to 1273 with RNA-seq. The study compared TCR repertoires from targeted immune repertoire sequencing and bulk whole-transcriptome sequencing run on the same bone marrow samples. One main goal was a read-filtering strategy for immune repertoire data, in particular deciding whether clonotypes backed by only one read should be removed. What the work shows at the level of the full study, not this receptor alone: The correlation between IR-seq and RNA-seq shared clonotype proportions was increased by removal of single-read clonotypes. Single-read clonotypes made up about four fifths of clonotypes but roughly 3.5% of total reads in IR-seq, and 70% to 75% of clonotypes and about 45% of reads in RNA-seq. The sorted CD138-negative fraction was not purified T cells but a mixed bone marrow immune population. IR-seq captured clonotypes at much higher depth and more reliably than RNA-seq, and smaller IR-seq throughput sufficed to identify most shared clonotypes.

Sequences DFQATT (CDR1) and SNEGSKA (CDR2) are obtained from the germline V gene (reference sequence). From its cysteine to its phenylalanine, the CDR3 spans 16 amino acids. The CDR3 DNA has 48 bases and is translated from base 1. Clipping removes 0 bases from V and 5 bases from J, with 8 as the unmatched junction base count. TCR libraries were constructed from 350 to 400 ng RNA using the Immunoverse kit, and molecular barcoded adaptors covering alpha/delta and beta/gamma chains were employed. TCR library preparation used the same RNA that went into transcriptome sequencing. Sequencing of the TCR libraries was done on an Illumina HiSeq 4000 with 2 x 150 cycles. Per the authors' processing: TCR reads were aligned to human V, D, J and C references and assembled into CDR3 clonotypes with MiXCR, including quality filtering and error correction. The tcR package in R was used to analyze clonotype counts and gene usage diversity. For inspection of raw mapping reads, RNA-seq reads were mapped by STAR aligner version 2.5.3a onto GRCh37 of the human genome. IR-seq fastq files were randomly downsampled with Seqtk 1.3 to test the effect of sequencing depth on detected clonotypes. The public reads were reanalyzed by TCRdb: fastp trimming at Q25, MiXCR alignment, in-frame beta chains only. Duplicate CDR3 protein sequences are folded into a single record with the most common DNA and genes. What appears here as the V and J calls and clone size reflects TCRdb's work, not the paper's. Present in this sample are some 46,000 distinct CDR3 sequences, around 21% of which were seen just once. Of the sample, over 35% falls within the top ten clones.

This chain joins TRBV20-1 to TRBJ2-2; a stretch of 8 junction bases matches TRBD1. Material: a population of CD138-negative cells sorted from bone marrow. The intended sense of this specimen's cell subset or site label: bone marrow mononuclear cells depleted of CD138+ plasma/myeloma cells by negative magnetic selection. The receptor was isolated from a donor at least 40 years old with multiple myeloma. The sequenced DNA: TGCAGTGCTAGAGATCCGCAGGGGGCGTGGACCGGGGAGCTGTTTTTT. The resulting protein is CSARDPQGAWTGELFF.